This TCR beta chain was found in a study of patients and donors after allogeneic stem cell transplantation. CDR1 is SGHTA, CDR2 FQGNSA, per germline. Unmatched junction bases numbered 1, after V lost 1 base and J lost 2 bases. The CDR3 consists of 14 residues. Each CDR3 protein is one row after TCRdb ran MiXCR on the RT-PCR reads. The table records about 960,000 distinct CDR3 sequences, roughly 17% of them present only once. The sample comprised blood, either unsorted or a sorted T cell fraction (not recorded which). The V call is TRBV7-2, the J call TRBJ2-7; 8 bases are a match to TRBD2. The sequence derives from a human donor who was either an allogeneic HSCT recipient or a stem cell or donor lymphocyte infusion donor (not recorded which). It is not recorded whose cells these are; they may come from a transplant donor. The CDR3 nucleotides are TGTGCCAGCAGCTTAGACGGGAGGGCCTACGAGCAGTACTTC. Amino acids: CASSLDGRAYEQYF.